A single sample is the source of the 24 T cell receptor beta chains below, sequenced in a study of T-cell memory formation after mild COVID-19. TCRdb recomputed calls from the 5' RACE reads with MiXCR, one row per CDR3 protein. In the table there are 400,000 to 550,000 distinct CDR3 sequences, more than 20% of which are singletons. What was sequenced was PBMCs or a T cell subset sorted from them (not recorded which). The receptors were sampled from an adult woman who had mild COVID-19 (a few samples of this study predate the infection). Cell type and time point are not known.

Comments on this clonotype: A junction boundary mismatches the germline segment, possibly from a read error. The rearrangement links TRBV6-5 to TRBJ2-7, with D possibly called TRBD1 or TRBD2 (5 bases each). The V gene's germline CDR1 is MNHEY and CDR2 SVGAGI. The CDR3 contains 13 residues. CDR3 in amino acids: CASSQTSPGAYIF. As DNA, the CDR3 is TGTGCCAGCAGTCAGACATCCCCCGGGGCCTACATCTTC.

This clonotype was detected a few times. V gene TRBV4-3 combines with J gene TRBJ2-3; D uncertain. Trimming removed 2 bases from V and 6 bases from J, with 12 bases in between. The germline V gene has CDR1 LGHNA and CDR2 YSLEER. The CDR3 has 14 residues. DNA for the CDR3: TGCGCCAGCAGCCAATACGGCGGCGCCGATACGCAGTATTTT. This codes for CASSQYGGADTQYF.

A few counts support this clonotype. J is TRBJ1-2 and V is TRBV20-1, with D uncertain. V lost 6 bases to trimming and J lost 2 bases, with 16 bases between them. The V gene's germline CDR1 is DFQATT and CDR2 SNEGSKA (reference sequence). This CDR3 is built from 14 residues. CDR3 nucleotides: TGCAGTGCCCCGGAGGGTAAAGGGAACTATGGCTACACCTTC. It specifies CSAPEGKGNYGYTF.

CDR3: CSATNPYQPQHF. The DNA of the CDR3 is TGCAGTGCTACAAACCCTTATCAGCCCCAGCATTTT. The gene calls are TRBV20-1 and TRBJ1-5, with D uncertain. The CDR3 length is 12 residues. Germline CDR1 is DFQATT and CDR2 is SNEGSKA (reference sequence). V gave up 4 bases and J gave up 5 bases, with 9 bases separating them.

The chain is built from TRBV20-1 and TRBJ2-2, with 7 bases matching TRBD1. The CDR3 runs 16 residues. V dropped 0 bases and J dropped 5; count of bases not matched to a gene: 9. The germline gives CDR1 DFQATT, CDR2 SNEGSKA (reference sequence). CDR3 in amino acids: CSARDFRQGETGELFF. CDR3 DNA sequence: TGCAGTGCTAGAGATTTCCGACAGGGAGAGACCGGGGAGCTGTTTTTT.

The chain links TRBV7-3 to TRBJ2-2, with TRBD2 as a possible D gene (6 bases). V gave up 2 bases and J gave up 6 bases, with 16 bases separating them. From germline, CDR1 is SGHTA and CDR2 FQGTGA. This CDR3 has 16 residues. The CDR3 DNA sequence: TGTGCCAGCAGCTTACGAGCGGGTCTTGCATCCGGGGAGCTGTTTTTT. Translating gives CASSLRAGLASGELFF.

Only a few counts were recorded for this clonotype. J is TRBJ1-2 and V is TRBV25-1; D possibly corresponds to TRBD1 (6 bases). The CDR3 contains 14 residues. Trimming shortened V by 1 base and J by 2 bases, and 8 bases separated the two germline ends. Germline CDR1 reads MGHDK; CDR2 reads SYGVNS. The CDR3 region has the DNA TGTGCCAGCAGTGAATTGGGGGCCAACTATGGCTACACCTTC. Translated, it gives CASSELGANYGYTF.

This clonotype has just a few counts. V gene TRBV15 combines with J gene TRBJ2-3; TRBD1 matches at 7 bases. Losses at the gene ends were 4 bases for V and 3 bases for J; bases not matched to a gene: 10. This CDR3 spans 16 amino acids. Germline V gene data show CDR1 as LNHNV and CDR2 as YYDKDF (reference sequence). CDR3 nucleotides: TGTGCCACCAGCATGCGCGGACAGGCAAGAACAGATACGCAGTATTTT. Its protein is CATSMRGQARTDTQYF.

The CDR3 loop reads CASSLIGGSVQETQYF. CDR3 coding DNA: TGTGCCAGCAGCCTAATAGGTGGTAGCGTCCAAGAGACCCAGTACTTC. The chain employs TRBV7-2 and TRBJ2-5, with a possible D match to TRBD2 (5 bases). This CDR3 contains 16 residues. The V gene's germline CDR1 is SGHTA and CDR2 FQGNSA. V dropped 5 bases and J dropped 1 base, with 17 bases sitting between them.

This clonotype appeared many times. J is TRBJ1-2 and V is TRBV2, with D perhaps TRBD1 (6 bases). Germline loops: CDR1 SNHLY, CDR2 FYNNEI. The V and J ends lost 1 base and 4 bases respectively, with 13 bases between them. This CDR3 has 15 amino acids. The CDR3 protein is CASSEEAGAIYGYTF. CDR3 DNA sequence: TGTGCCAGCAGTGAAGAGGCAGGGGCGATCTATGGCTACACCTTC.

The rearrangement joins TRBV5-1 to TRBJ2-2; D may correspond to TRBD1 or TRBD2 (5 bases each). Germline values: CDR1 SGHRS, CDR2 YFSETQ. The CDR3 loop spans 16 amino acids. V lost 2 bases, J lost 3 bases, and 14 bases lay in between. The CDR3 reads CASSFSRQGDTGELFF. The CDR3 coding sequence is TGCGCCAGCAGCTTCAGCCGCCAGGGAGACACCGGGGAGCTGTTTTTT.

This clonotype showed up just a few times. The V call is TRBV2, the J call TRBJ2-3; D is uncertain. Trimming pared 6 bases from V and 2 bases from J, leaving 9 bases between. Germline V gene data show CDR1 as SNHLY and CDR2 as FYNNEI. The CDR3 is 13 residues long. The CDR3 DNA reads as TGTGCCAGCAGGCGATCTACCACAGATACGCAGTATTTT. It specifies CASRRSTTDTQYF.

This clonotype was seen ten or more times. J is TRBJ2-5 and V is TRBV4-1, with D perhaps matching TRBD1 or TRBD2 (6 bases each). The CDR3 runs 17 residues. Trimming shortened V by 0 bases and J by 4 bases, and 18 bases separated the two germline ends. Germline CDR1 is MGHRA and CDR2 is YSYEKL. CDR3 in DNA: TGCGCCAGCAGCCAAGATCGGGATGGGGGGCATTCAGAGACCCAGTACTTC. Its translation is CASSQDRDGGHSETQYF.

The J gene is TRBJ2-2, the V gene TRBV12-3 or TRBV12-4; D is uncertain. The CDR3 is 11 residues long. V was clipped by 8 bases and J by 5 bases, with 6 bases between them. The CDR3 reads CASDRTGELFF. The CDR3 DNA follows: TGTGCCAGCGATCGGACCGGGGAGCTGTTTTTT.

This clonotype was observed a few times. V gene TRBV7-9 combines with J gene TRBJ2-3; 8 bases are a match to TRBD1. CDR1 is SEHNR and CDR2 is FQNEAQ in the germline V gene (reference sequence). The CDR3 totals 15 residues. Trimming cost V 5 bases and J 2 bases; bases outside gene matches: 6. CDR3 nucleotide sequence: TGTGCCAGCAGCCGCCCGGGACAGGTCACAGATACGCAGTATTTT. Translating gives CASSRPGQVTDTQYF. Supplemented by reference TRBV7-9 and TRBJ2-3, the full variable domain reads DTGVSQNPRHKITKRGQNVTFRCDPISEHNRLYWYRQTLGQGPEFLTYFQNEAQLEKSRLLSDRFSAERPKGSFSTLEIQRTEQGDSAMYLCASSRPGQVTDTQYFGPGTRLTVL.

The table lists this clonotype with a few counts. The V and J genes are TRBV6-5 and TRBJ1-2; D is possibly TRBD1 (5 bases). This CDR3 is built from 15 residues. V shed 6 bases and J shed 6 bases, with 20 bases lying between them. The germline V gene encodes CDR1 MNHEY and CDR2 SVGAGI. CDR3 coding DNA: TGTGCCAGCAGCCTATACACCGGGACCCCTAATGGCTACACCTTC. Its translation: CASSLYTGTPNGYTF.

The chain uses TRBV7-9 and TRBJ1-4, with D unresolved. V lost 5 bases, J lost 6 bases, and 19 bases lay in between. The germline gives CDR1 SEHNR, CDR2 FQNEAQ (reference sequence). This CDR3 is 16 amino acids long. CDR3 sequence reads: CASSLPLGDPDEKLFF. The DNA of the CDR3 is TGTGCCAGCAGCCTCCCCCTAGGCGATCCGGATGAAAAACTGTTTTTT.

This clonotype was counted between two and nine times. The J gene is TRBJ2-1, the V gene TRBV29-1, with D unclear. The CDR3 runs 11 residues. V lost 7 bases and J 0 bases, leaving 4 bases between the germline ends. The V gene's germline CDR1 is SQVTM and CDR2 ANQGSEA. DNA for the CDR3: TGCAGCGCTCCCTCCTACAATGAGCAGTTCTTC. This encodes CSAPSYNEQFF.

This clonotype was detected only a few times. The chain is built from TRBV15 and TRBJ2-7; D perhaps matches TRBD1 (7 bases). The CDR3 loop spans 13 amino acids. The germline V and J ends were trimmed by 4 bases and 6 bases, with 13 bases remaining between them. Germline V gives CDR1 LNHNV, CDR2 YYDKDF (reference sequence). The chain's CDR3 is CATSTAGGREQYF. CDR3 nucleotides: TGTGCCACCAGCACTGCAGGGGGGCGCGAGCAGTACTTC.

The chain has TRBV4-2 and TRBJ2-7, with TRBD2 matching 11 bases. V was clipped by 2 bases and J by 4 bases; unmatched bases: 22. The CDR3 is 21 residues long. CDR1 and CDR2 (germline): LGHNA, YNFKEQ. CDR3 sequence reads: CASSQPTLSRRLAGFGYEQYF. The CDR3 nucleotides are TGTGCCAGCAGCCAACCCACGTTGAGTCGGCGACTAGCGGGATTCGGGTACGAGCAGTACTTC.

In this sample, this clonotype turned up many times. This chain joins TRBV30 and TRBJ2-5, with 14 bases fitting TRBD2. Germline loops: CDR1 GTSNPN, CDR2 SVGIG (reference sequence). The CDR3 has 13 amino acids. Germline trimming cut 5 bases from V and 4 bases from J; bases unmatched to any gene: 0. The CDR3 region is CAWGLAGGETQYF. The CDR3 coding sequence is TGTGCCTGGGGACTAGCGGGAGGAGAGACCCAGTACTTC.

The gene calls are TRBV20-1 and TRBJ1-2; the D is unclear. Germline V gene sequence: CDR1 DFQATT, CDR2 SNEGSKA (reference sequence). V lost 0 bases to trimming and J lost 5 bases, with 4 bases between them. CDR3 length: 11 residues. This CDR3 is CSARDRYGYTF. Written as DNA, the CDR3 is TGCAGTGCTAGAGATCGTTATGGCTACACCTTC.

This clonotype occurred many times. This chain joins TRBV20-1 and TRBJ2-7, with 9 bases aligning to TRBD1. The CDR3 has 15 residues. Germline V gene sequence: CDR1 DFQATT, CDR2 SNEGSKA (reference sequence). The junction had 11 bases not matched to a gene; V was cut back by 6 bases and J by 2 bases. Here the CDR3 DNA reads TGCAGTGCCCAACCCATAGACAGGGGGGCCTACGAGCAGTACTTC. Its translation: CSAQPIDRGAYEQYF.

The chain carries TRBV29-1 and TRBJ2-2; D may be TRBD1 or TRBD2 (5 bases each). The V and J ends lost 0 bases and 8 bases respectively, with 7 bases between them. Germline values: CDR1 SQVTM, CDR2 ANQGSEA. The CDR3 totals 12 residues. The CDR3 loop reads CSVEEGTGELFF. The CDR3 coding sequence is TGCAGCGTTGAAGAAGGGACGGGGGAGCTGTTTTTT.